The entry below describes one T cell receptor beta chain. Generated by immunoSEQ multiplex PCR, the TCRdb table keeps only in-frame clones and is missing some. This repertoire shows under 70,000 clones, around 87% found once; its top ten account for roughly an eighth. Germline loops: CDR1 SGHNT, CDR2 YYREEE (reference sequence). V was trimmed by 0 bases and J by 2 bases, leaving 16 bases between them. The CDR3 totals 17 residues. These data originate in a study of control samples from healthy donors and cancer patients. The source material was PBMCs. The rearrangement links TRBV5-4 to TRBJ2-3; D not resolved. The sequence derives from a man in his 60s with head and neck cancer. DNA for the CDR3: TGTGCCAGCAGCTTGGGAGGCAGTGCTACACCCACAGATACGCAGTATTTT. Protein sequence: CASSLGGSATPTDTQYF.